The T cell receptor (beta chain) described here comes from a study of PD-1 blockade in classical Hodgkin lymphoma. Produced via immunoSEQ multiplex PCR; TCRdb's table is partial and in-frame only. The sample has fewer than 110,000 clones; around 88% are singletons. No patient escaped relapse after autologous stem cell transplantation, and brentuximab vedotin exposure varied. The V gene end was trimmed by 4 bases and the J gene end by 3 bases; junction bases not matched to a gene: 16. CDR1 is SGHDT and CDR2 is YYEEEE in the germline V gene. CDR3 size: 19 residues. The clonotype originates from a human donor with classical Hodgkin lymphoma. The chain uses TRBV5-6 and TRBJ1-1; 12 nucleotides match TRBD1. The source was peripheral blood mononuclear cells (PBMCs), collected before the second cycle of nivolumab. This CDR3 is CASSTGQGAQGSGYTEAFF. The CDR3 DNA is TGTGCCAGCAGCACGGGACAGGGGGCGCAGGGTTCAGGTTACACTGAAGCTTTCTTT.